This T cell receptor beta chain comes out of a study of blood T cell repertoires in COVID-19. The wider study: PBMCs, B-cell-depleted T cells, or T cells were the source of the cDNA or gDNA that made up the material.

V was clipped by 4 bases and J by 7 bases; unmatched bases: 8. This CDR3 has 14 residues. CDR1 is KGHDR, CDR2 SFDVKD, per germline. All recovered Cohort 3 donors got two negative PCRs, got clearance, or saw symptom resolution. Assay: immunoSEQ multiplex PCR; the TCRdb copy retains only in-frame clones and omits some. The sample shows a few hundred thousand clones, 85% of them seen only once. The specimen sequenced was PBMCs or T cells enriched from blood (not recorded which). This sequence originates from a man in his forties who had recovered from COVID-19. The chain recombines TRBV24-1 with TRBJ2-7; 8 positions agree with TRBD2. CDR3 in DNA: TGTGCCACCAGTGACCCTACGACTAGCGCTGAGCAGTACTTC. Protein: CATSDPTTSAEQYF.